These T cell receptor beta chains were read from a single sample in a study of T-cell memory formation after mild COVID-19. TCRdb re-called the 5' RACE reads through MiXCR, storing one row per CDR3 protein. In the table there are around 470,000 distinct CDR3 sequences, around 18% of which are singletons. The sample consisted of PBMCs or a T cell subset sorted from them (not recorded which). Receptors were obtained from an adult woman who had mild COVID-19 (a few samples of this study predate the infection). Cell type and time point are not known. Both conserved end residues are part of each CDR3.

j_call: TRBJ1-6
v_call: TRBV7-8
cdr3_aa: CASSLAQGWSPLHF

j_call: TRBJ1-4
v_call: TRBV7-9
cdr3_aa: CASSLPGQGLSRGEKLFF

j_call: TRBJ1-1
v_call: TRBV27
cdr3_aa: CASSSRTGEGGLNTEAFF

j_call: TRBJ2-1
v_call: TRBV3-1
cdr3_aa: CASSQDGGTGGFEQFF

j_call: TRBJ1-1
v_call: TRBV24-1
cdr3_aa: CATKAGGMNTEAFF

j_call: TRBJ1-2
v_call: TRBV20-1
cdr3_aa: CSARAWTENYGYTF

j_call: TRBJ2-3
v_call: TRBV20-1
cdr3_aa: CSAPDSGGLQDTQYF

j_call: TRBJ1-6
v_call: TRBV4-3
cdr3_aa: CASSQEGVWNSPLHF

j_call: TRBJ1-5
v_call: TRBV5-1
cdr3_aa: CASSYGQGNQPQHF

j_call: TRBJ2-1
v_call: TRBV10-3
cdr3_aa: CAISESSGVRSYNEQFF

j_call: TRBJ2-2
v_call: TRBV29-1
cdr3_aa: CSVLSSTGELFF

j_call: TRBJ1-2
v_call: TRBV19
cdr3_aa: CASSIVTGRGSGSYTF

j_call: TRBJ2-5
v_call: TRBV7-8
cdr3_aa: CASSSTSGSRQETQYF

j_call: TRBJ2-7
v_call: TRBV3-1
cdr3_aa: CASSQAGFSYEQYF

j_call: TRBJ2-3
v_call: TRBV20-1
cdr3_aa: CSARIARGRTDTQYF

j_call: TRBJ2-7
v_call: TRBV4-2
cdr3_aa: CASSQERRPVYNEQYF

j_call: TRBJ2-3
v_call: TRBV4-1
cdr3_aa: CASSQVRATLVDTQYF

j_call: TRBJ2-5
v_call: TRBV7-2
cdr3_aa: CASRQRRTRGETQYF

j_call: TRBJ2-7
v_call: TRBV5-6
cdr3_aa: CASSSTGYEQYF

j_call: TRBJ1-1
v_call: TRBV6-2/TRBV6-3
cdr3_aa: CASRKTGVNTEAFF

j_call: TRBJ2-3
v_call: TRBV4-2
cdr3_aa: CASSQALAGSDTQYF

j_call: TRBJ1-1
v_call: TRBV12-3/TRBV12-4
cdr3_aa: CASSIWTGEVVYTEAFF

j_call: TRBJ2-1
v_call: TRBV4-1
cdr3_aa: CASSQDRWLAGGRSYNEQFF

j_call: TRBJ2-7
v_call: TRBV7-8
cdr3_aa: CASSLAGLRPYEQYF

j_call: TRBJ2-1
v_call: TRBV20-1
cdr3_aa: CSAGDSGRANEQFF

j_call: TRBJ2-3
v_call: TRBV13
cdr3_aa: CASSPRTTLTDTQYF

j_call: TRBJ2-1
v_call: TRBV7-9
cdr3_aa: CASSKHGLAGDEIYPYQFF

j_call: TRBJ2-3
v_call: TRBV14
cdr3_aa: CASSQEPSFADTQYF

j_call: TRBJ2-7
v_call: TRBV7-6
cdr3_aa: CASSLHEGQGEYEQYF

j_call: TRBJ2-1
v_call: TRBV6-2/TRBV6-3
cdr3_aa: CASIQSGTSTEQFF

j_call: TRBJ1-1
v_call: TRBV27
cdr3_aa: CASSLSLFYPGDTEAFF

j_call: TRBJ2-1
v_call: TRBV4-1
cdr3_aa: CASSRGGRMNEQFF

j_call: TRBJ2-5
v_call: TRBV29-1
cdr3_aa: CSVGAGLPFGETQYF

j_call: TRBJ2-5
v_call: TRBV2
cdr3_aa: CASSERLAERSETQYF

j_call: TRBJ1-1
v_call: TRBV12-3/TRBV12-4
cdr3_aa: CASSLGQLNTEAFF

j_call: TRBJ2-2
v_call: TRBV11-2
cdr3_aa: CASSPLAGGPGGELFF

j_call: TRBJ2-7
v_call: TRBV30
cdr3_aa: CAWSRPGWDTEQYF

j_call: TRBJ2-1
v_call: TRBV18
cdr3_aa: CASSPPDRESLDEQFF

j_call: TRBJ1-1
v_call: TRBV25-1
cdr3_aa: CASVDTGQVWTEAFF

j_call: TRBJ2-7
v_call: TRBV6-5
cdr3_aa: CASSYSDRAGYEQYF

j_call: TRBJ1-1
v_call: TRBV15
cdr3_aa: CATSRGGEGAFF

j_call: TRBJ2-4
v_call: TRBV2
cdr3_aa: CASSGVRQGAVQNIQYF

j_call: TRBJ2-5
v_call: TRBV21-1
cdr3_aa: CASSPEERDKKQETQYF

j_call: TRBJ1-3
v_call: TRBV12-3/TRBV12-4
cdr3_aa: CASTWTGVSGNTIYF

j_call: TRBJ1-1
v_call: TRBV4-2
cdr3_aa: CASSQAVVGSLGDTEAFF

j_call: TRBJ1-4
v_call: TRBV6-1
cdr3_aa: CASSAASNEKLFF

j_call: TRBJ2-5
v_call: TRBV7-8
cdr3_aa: CASSSTGIETQYF

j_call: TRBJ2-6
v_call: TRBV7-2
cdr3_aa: CASRPGSAGANVLTF

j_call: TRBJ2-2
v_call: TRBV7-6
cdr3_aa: CASSEQGEGLFF

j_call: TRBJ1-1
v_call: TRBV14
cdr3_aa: CASSELRGVTEAFF

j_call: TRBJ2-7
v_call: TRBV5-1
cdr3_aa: CASRDRLYYEQYF

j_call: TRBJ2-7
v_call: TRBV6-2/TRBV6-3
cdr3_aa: CASSLGTGQYF

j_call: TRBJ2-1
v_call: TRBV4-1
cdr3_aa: CASSQIGTRVYNEQFF

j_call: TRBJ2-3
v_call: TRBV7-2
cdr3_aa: CASSLRGTTDTQYF

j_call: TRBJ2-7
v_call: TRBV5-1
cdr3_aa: CASSLVSGRRDYEQYF

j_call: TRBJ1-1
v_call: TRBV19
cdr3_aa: CASSLSSGQTTEAFF

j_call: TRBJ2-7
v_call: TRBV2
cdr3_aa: CASSEQGVLYEQYF